Below, 7 T cell receptor beta chains from the same sample are listed, as sequenced in a study of shared clonotypes between healthy human individuals. Assay used: immunoSEQ multiplex PCR; TCRdb lists only in-frame clones, some missing. This table has 2.3 million or so clones, more than 85% appearing once. Sequenced sample: naive CD4+ T cells from PBMCs. Subset noted: CD45RA+ positively selected. The receptors come from a man between 18 and 29 years old in good health. Some clones in this sample may be carry-over from other donors' samples.

The V and J genes are TRBV30 and TRBJ2-2, with 8 bases matching TRBD2. This CDR3 is 14 amino acids long. V lost 3 bases and J lost 4; bases outside the gene matches: 4. Germline values: CDR1 GTSNPN, CDR2 SVGIG (reference sequence). CDR3 sequence reads: CAWSGLALTGELFF. In DNA, the CDR3 is TGTGCCTGGAGCGGACTAGCCCTCACCGGGGAGCTGTTTTTT.

This chain uses TRBV6-6 with TRBJ2-7, with 7 bases lining up with TRBD2. The CDR3 totals 15 residues. CDR1 and CDR2 (germline): MNHNY, SVGAGI (reference sequence). Trimming removed 8 bases from V and 1 base from J; junction bases left unmatched: 11. The CDR3 DNA sequence: TGTGCCAGCGGGACTGCGGGAGAGGGATCCTACGAGCAGTACTTC. Translation: CASGTAGEGSYEQYF.

Details on this clone: This sample includes further DNA sequences coding for the same CDR3. The V gene is TRBV10-3, the J gene TRBJ2-7; no clear D. V lost 0 bases and J 3 bases, leaving 9 bases between the germline ends. The germline V gene encodes CDR1 ENHRY and CDR2 SYGVKD. The CDR3 consists of 14 residues. The CDR3 loop reads CAISESIGLYEQYF. The DNA of the CDR3 is TGTGCCATCAGTGAGTCGATCGGGCTCTACGAGCAGTACTTC.

This chain connects TRBV7-3 to TRBJ2-1, with TRBD1 as a possible D gene (5 bases). Trimming shortened V by 0 bases and J by 10 bases, and 10 bases separated the two germline ends. The length of the CDR3 is 13 residues. Germline-derived CDR1 and CDR2 are SGHTA and FQGTGA. The DNA of the CDR3 is TGTGCCAGCAGCTTAACGCAGGCAGGGGAGCAGTTCTTC. Its protein product is CASSLTQAGEQFF.

Turning to this clone: Other nucleotide sequences from this sample produce the same CDR3. The rearrangement links TRBV15 to TRBJ2-5, with TRBD1 identical over 8 bases. This CDR3 comprises 14 residues. From germline, CDR1 is LNHNV and CDR2 YYDKDF (reference sequence). The V gene end was trimmed by 3 bases and the J gene end by 2 bases; junction bases not matched to a gene: 2. The CDR3 bases are TGTGCCACCAGCAGGGACAGGGCGCAAGAGACCCAGTACTTC. This translates into CATSRDRAQETQYF.

Note on this clone: Other DNA sequences in this specimen translate into the identical CDR3. The chain combines TRBV20-1 with TRBJ1-1, with a weak D call TRBD1 (5 bases). The CDR3 has 11 amino acids. The germline CDR1 and CDR2 sequences are DFQATT and SNEGSKA (reference sequence). Trimming shortened V by 3 bases and J by 7 bases, and 9 bases separated the two germline ends. The CDR3 DNA reads as TGCAGTGCTAGTCGGGGCAATGAAGCTTTCTTT. Translation gives CSASRGNEAFF.

CDR3 DNA: TGTGCCAGCAGACCGGGACAGGGATCCGGCGAGCAGTACTTC. It yields the protein CASRPGQGSGEQYF. V usage is TRBV28 and J usage is TRBJ2-7; 9 bases are shared with TRBD1. The junction had 9 bases not matched to a gene; V was cut back by 6 bases and J by 6 bases. The germline V gene encodes CDR1 MDHEN and CDR2 SYDVKM. The CDR3 contains 14 residues. The full variable domain, with the rest looked up from reference TRBV28 and TRBJ2-7, is DVKVTQSSRYLVKRTGEKVFLECVQDMDHENMFWYRQDPGLGLRLIYFSYDVKMKEKGDIPEGYSVSREKKERFSLILESASTNQTSMYLCASRPGQGSGEQYFGPGTRLTVT.